The 15 T cell receptor beta chains presented below share a single source sample, sequenced in a study of blood T cell repertoires in COVID-19. The table came from immunoSEQ multiplex PCR; TCRdb's copy has only in-frame clones and leaves some out. In the table there are hundreds of thousands of clones, around 89% of which are singletons. What was sequenced was peripheral blood. Receptors originate from a woman between 18 and 30 years old with acute or convalescent COVID-19.

This chain joins TRBV4-1 and TRBJ1-2, with 7 bases aligning to TRBD1. V was clipped by 0 bases and J by 8 bases; unmatched bases: 6. CDR3 length: 14 residues. Germline CDR1 is MGHRA and CDR2 is YSYEKL. The CDR3 protein is CASSQEPQGLGYTF. CDR3 bases: TGCGCCAGCAGCCAAGAACCACAGGGGCTGGGCTACACCTTC.

This chain's CDR3 is CSASTGTDTYNEQFF. CDR3 sequence (DNA): TGCAGTGCTAGTACGGGGACAGATACCTACAATGAGCAGTTCTTC. The chain employs TRBV20-1 and TRBJ2-1; 7 nucleotides align to TRBD1. Germline CDR1 DFQATT, CDR2 SNEGSKA (reference sequence). The J segment lost 2 bases and the V segment lost 3 bases, leaving 7 bases of the junction unmatched. The CDR3 extends over 15 amino acids.

This clone was counted only a few times. V usage is TRBV5-4 and J usage is TRBJ1-2, with 8 bases aligning to TRBD1. In germline, CDR1 is SGHNT, CDR2 YYREEE (reference sequence). This CDR3 region has 13 residues. Losses at the gene ends were 7 bases for V and 4 bases for J; bases not matched to a gene: 6. The CDR3 protein is CASGLDRAYGYTF. CDR3 sequence (DNA): TGTGCCAGCGGCCTGGACAGGGCCTATGGCTACACCTTC.

The chain uses TRBV27 and TRBJ1-1; D perhaps matches TRBD1 (5 bases). V was trimmed by 2 bases and J by 0 bases, leaving 10 bases between them. This CDR3 is built from 15 residues. Germline V gene sequence: CDR1 MNHEY, CDR2 SMNVEV (reference sequence). The CDR3: CASSLRAGLNTEAFF. The CDR3 DNA follows: TGTGCCAGCAGTTTAAGGGCGGGACTGAACACTGAAGCTTTCTTT.

The rearrangement uses TRBV5-1 and TRBJ2-3; 10 nucleotides align to TRBD2. This CDR3 is built from 14 residues. V shed 5 bases and J 9 bases; nucleotides not matched to a gene: 9. CDR1 is SGHRS and CDR2 is YFSETQ in the germline V gene. The CDR3 region is CASRLAGGKKTQYF. CDR3 nucleotide sequence: TGCGCCAGCAGGTTAGCGGGGGGTAAGAAGACGCAGTATTTT.

In its sample, this clone was seen once. The V gene is TRBV6-2 or TRBV6-3, the J gene TRBJ1-5, with D perhaps TRBD1 (6 bases). The length of the CDR3 is 14 residues. The germline gives CDR1 MNHEY, CDR2 SVGEGT. Trimming cost V 2 bases and J 9 bases, with 14 bases left between them. CDR3 sequence reads: CASSYPGGERPQHF. The CDR3 DNA sequence: TGTGCCAGCAGTTACCCGGGGGGCGAGCGGCCCCAGCATTTT.

The chain is built from TRBV3-1 (or the pseudogene TRBV3-2) and TRBJ2-7; D perhaps matches TRBD2 (5 bases). V dropped 4 bases and J dropped 7 bases, with 8 bases sitting between them. This CDR3 region has 11 residues. Germline CDR1 LGHDT, CDR2 YNNKEL (reference sequence). This chain's CDR3 is CASSRSGEQYF. CDR3 in DNA: TGTGCCAGCAGCCGTTCGGGGGAGCAGTACTTC.

A remark on this clone: Other nucleotide sequences from this sample produce the same CDR3. The chain joins TRBV9 to TRBJ2-7, with TRBD1 matching over 11 bases. There are 15 residues in the CDR3. The V gene end was trimmed by 0 bases and the J gene end by 4 bases; junction bases not matched to a gene: 3. Germline V gene sequence: CDR1 SGDLS, CDR2 YYNGEE. The CDR3 region is CASSVGGTGGYEQYF. The CDR3 nucleotides read TGTGCCAGCAGCGTAGGAGGGACAGGGGGGTACGAGCAGTACTTC.

This clone is a singleton in its sample. As DNA, the CDR3 is TGCGCCAGCATATACAGGGTCGACTCGTATCAGCCCCAGCATTTT. The encoded protein is CASIYRVDSYQPQHF. This chain links TRBV23-1 with TRBJ1-5; a possible D gene is TRBD1 (6 bases). TRBV23-1 belongs to the ORF category, with a function that is uncertain. The CDR3 spans 15 residues. With 7 bases removed from V and 5 bases from J, the gap between germline ends came to 18 bases.

The J gene is TRBJ2-1, the V gene TRBV7-9, with a possible D match to TRBD1 (6 bases). V was shortened by 4 bases and J by 4 bases, with 11 bases between the two germline ends. The germline V gene encodes CDR1 SEHNR and CDR2 FQNEAQ (reference sequence). CDR3 length: 14 residues. The chain's CDR3 is CASSSPGEYNEQFF. The CDR3 bases are TGTGCCAGCAGCTCCCCAGGGGAGTACAATGAGCAGTTCTTC.

The genes are TRBV10-3 and TRBJ2-3, with D uncertain. This CDR3 comprises 13 residues. V was cut by 6 bases and J by 3 bases, with 10 bases left in between. CDR1 is ENHRY and CDR2 is SYGVKD in the germline V gene. The CDR3 is CAIRSDSTDTQYF. Here the CDR3 DNA reads TGTGCCATCAGGTCTGACTCGACAGATACGCAGTATTTT.

The chain combines TRBV7-8 with TRBJ2-2; 7 bases match TRBD2. Germline loops: CDR1 SGHVS, CDR2 FQNEAQ. The CDR3 length is 15 residues. Trimming removed 5 bases from V and 1 base from J; junction bases left unmatched: 4. As DNA, the CDR3 is TGTGCCAGCAGCCCCCCTAGCGGGAACACCGGGGAGCTGTTTTTT. Encoded protein: CASSPPSGNTGELFF.

The rearrangement uses TRBV11-2 and TRBJ2-7; perhaps TRBD2 as D (7 bases). CDR3 length: 16 residues. Trimming removed 10 bases from V and 4 bases from J, with 26 bases in between. From germline, CDR1 is SGHAT and CDR2 FQNNGV. Written as DNA, the CDR3 is TGTGCCACCCTTTTTTACGGGGGGCGTCACGGTTACGAGCAGTACTTC. Encoded protein: CATLFYGGRHGYEQYF.

The chain links TRBV30 to TRBJ1-1; no firm D call. Per the germline V gene, CDR1 is GTSNPN and CDR2 is SVGIG (reference sequence). Trimming left V 5 bases short and J 1 base short, with 11 bases between. The CDR3 runs 13 residues. DNA for the CDR3: TGTGCCTGGTGGAGTGGAGGGAACACTGAAGCTTTCTTT. Protein: CAWWSGGNTEAFF.

V usage is TRBV5-4 and J usage is TRBJ1-1; TRBD1 might be the D (6 bases). Germline V CDR1 and CDR2: SGHNT, YYREEE (reference sequence). V was pared by 2 bases and J by 3 bases, with 17 bases between. CDR3 size: 16 residues. Here the CDR3 reads CASSFLRGAGDTEAFF. CDR3 DNA: TGTGCCAGCAGCTTTCTAAGGGGCGCAGGGGACACTGAAGCTTTCTTT.